This TCR beta chain was recovered during a study of identifying expanded T cells in peripheral blood. Notes on the study in general: Variance in clone template counts between approximately two-week samples significantly increased with total template count across all healthy donors.

Measured with immunoSEQ multiplex PCR; TCRdb has only the in-frame clones, and not every one. The data show 45,000 to 60,000 clones, with over 80% seen just once and approximately 15% held by the top ten. As regards this clone: The target antigen is unknown.

No infections or other immune events were documented during collection. Germline assignment: CDR1 SGHRS and CDR2 YFSETQ. The CDR3 contains 14 residues. The junction had 3 bases not matched to a gene; V was cut back by 5 bases and J by 1 base. The source is a person between 18 and 69 years old in good health. Sequencing was done on a sample of blood. The chain combines TRBV5-1 with TRBJ2-3; 8 bases agree with TRBD2. As DNA, the CDR3 is TGCGCCAGCAGGAGCGGGAGTCGCACAGATACGCAGTATTTT. Its translation: CASRSGSRTDTQYF.